This T cell receptor (beta chain) stems from a study of T cell responses to AZD1222 COVID-19 vaccine (dated by TCRdb to about 2021). In terms of the full investigation: AZD1222 recipients whose second dose came at about 4 weeks and those whose second dose came at about 12 weeks were combined into one group, since spike-specific TCR depth and breadth did not differ between the two schedules. TCR sequencing covered some 250 trial participants: 200 to 220 given two doses of AZD1222 and about 26 given two doses of MenACWY control vaccine. Trial participants were enrolled by age into subgroups of 18-55, 56-69 and 70-plus years, and around 150, 29 and 61 TCR-sequenced participants, respectively, were included in these subgroups. Overall study outcomes, separate from this receptor: Because no day 14 peak-response samples were available, the repertoires could be characterized only after the peak T cell response. Participants were mostly white British and included more females than males, and it was suggested by the authors that clonal diversity may have been underestimated. Conclusions about previously exposed vaccinees are limited because only five to seven AZD1222 recipients were SARS-CoV-2 seropositive at baseline. The 56-69-year group was small, and its depth increase did not reach significance, likely because of low power. After two AZD1222 doses, spike-specific TCR breadth and depth were significantly higher than at day 0 and than in MenACWY recipients. Vaccine-associated CD4 TCRs spanned the whole spike protein, with dominant responses in regions 160-218 and 743-854. Nearly half of unique spike-specific TCRs reportedly recognized epitopes outside regions mutated in the B.1.351 and B.1.1.7 variants.

The CDR3 spans 15 residues, from the cysteine through the phenylalanine. Just CDR3 DNA is preserved here, 45 bases in frame from base 1. The CDR1 and CDR2 encoded by the germline V gene (reference sequence) are LGHDT and YNNKEL. Compared with germline, V lacks 3 bases and J lacks 4 bases; bases without a gene match: 5. The CDR3 regions of human TCRbeta chains were analyzed by immunosequencing. The paper's processing steps were these. TCRs in the repertoires were compared against a reference library of SARS-CoV-2-specific TCRs that had been generated with the MIRA antigen-specificity platform. Breadth meant the fraction of unique TCRs that were SARS-CoV-2-associated, whereas depth meant the fraction of total T cells that were SARS-CoV-2-associated. Using the MIRA data, every spike-specific TCR was mapped to the spike region that the TCR reacted to and assigned to either a CD4 or a CD8 class. Log10-transformed breadth and depth values were compared by one-way ANOVA with Sidak's multiple comparisons tests. TCRdb retrieved this table from immuneACCESS and kept in-frame rearrangements only. Not all clones are present; in checked studies, unresolved V genes account for under half, and no reason is known for the remainder. V and J calls and clone size are those listed in that table; D and trimming were worked out from the DNA. This sample has about 150,000 clones in its table, and approximately 88% of those were observed once. Approximately 2.1% of the sample comes from the top ten.

About this clone: It lacks a known antigen. Per-base quality was not reported, and no clone a single base away is much larger than it.

This sample's time point label indicates: baseline before first vaccination. The vaccinee samples were drawn from two UK trials, COV001 and COV002, one of which was a single-blind randomized controlled phase 2/3 trial testing AZD1222 (ChAdOx1 nCoV-19) in healthy adults. Trial participant PBMC samples were collected at day 0 and day 28 after the second dose for TCRbeta chain sequencing. The chain joins TRBV3-1 (or the pseudogene TRBV3-2) to TRBJ2-1; 8 bases in the junction line up with TRBD2. This clonotype was obtained from an adult in good health. The starting material was peripheral blood, obtained on day 0 of AZD1222 vaccination. The CDR3 corresponds to CASSQGGGQYNEQFF. The nucleotides are TGTGCCAGCAGCCAGGGCGGGGGGCAGTACAATGAGCAGTTCTTC.